Below, 21 T cell receptor beta chains from the same sample are listed, as sequenced in a study of CXCR3-negative and CXCR3-positive naive CD8 T cells. The authors prepared UMI-labeled TRB cDNA libraries by 5' RACE. TCRdb re-called the 5' RACE reads, yielding one record per CDR3 amino acid sequence without DNA. The sample includes about 130,000 distinct CDR3 sequences. Sequenced material: naive CXCR3- CD8+ T cells from blood. Sample subset: CD45RO-CCR7+CD27+CD95- naive CD8+ T cells lacking CXCR3 (TNR3-). Receptor source: a human donor in good health. Some clones in this sample may be carry-over from other donors' samples.

V usage is TRBV6-4 and J usage is TRBJ2-1. There are 18 residues in the CDR3. The germline gives CDR1 MRHNA, CDR2 SNTAGT. This CDR3 reads CASSDSRTTQPDYNEQFF.

The chain joins TRBV5-1 to TRBJ1-2; the TCRdb D gene call, TRBD1, has no DNA to confirm it. Germline V gene sequence: CDR1 SGHRS, CDR2 YFSETQ. This CDR3 comprises 18 residues. CDR3 protein: CASSLLPAGQDINYGYTF. The entire variable domain, with the rest obtained from reference TRBV5-1 and TRBJ1-2, is as follows: KAGVTQTPRYLIKTRGQQVTLSCSPISGHRSVSWYQQTPGQGLQFLFEYFSETQRNKGNFPGRFSGRQFSNSRSEMNVSTLELGDSALYLCASSLLPAGQDINYGYTFGSGTRLTVV.

The gene calls are TRBV30 and TRBJ2-3; checking the TCRdb D call of TRBD2 is not possible without DNA. The CDR3 covers 16 residues. Germline CDR1 is GTSNPN and CDR2 is SVGIG (reference sequence). The CDR3: CAWTPGLAGGQDTQYF.

The rearrangement joins TRBV4-3 to TRBJ1-5. CDR3 size: 13 residues. Germline values: CDR1 LGHNA, CDR2 YSLEER. CDR3 in amino acids: CASSRGTDQPQHF.

The rearrangement joins TRBV7-9 to TRBJ1-4. The CDR3 is 15 amino acids. Germline assignment: CDR1 SEHNR and CDR2 FQNEAQ (reference sequence). The CDR3 sequence is CASSFFGAGGEKLFF.

V and J are TRBV5-5 and TRBJ2-7; as DNA is missing, the TRBD2 call by TCRdb cannot be tested. The V gene's germline CDR1 is SGHKS and CDR2 YYEKEE (reference sequence). The length of the CDR3 is 13 residues. The CDR3 sequence is CASSLPSPYEQYF.

The chain employs TRBV4-1 and TRBJ2-3; without DNA, the TCRdb call of TRBD2 cannot be checked. CDR1 MGHRA and CDR2 YSYEKL come from the germline V gene. There are 14 residues in the CDR3. The chain's CDR3 is CASSQLRETDTQYF.

This chain links TRBV5-1 with TRBJ2-2. CDR1 is SGHRS and CDR2 is YFSETQ in the germline V gene. The CDR3 loop spans 14 amino acids. The CDR3 here is CVSSLVLFAGELFF.

The chain employs TRBV9 and TRBJ2-7. The CDR3 has 13 residues. Germline V gene data show CDR1 as SGDLS and CDR2 as YYNGEE. The CDR3 region is CASSVASDAEQYF.

The rearrangement joins TRBV6-5 to TRBJ1-1; without DNA, the TCRdb call of TRBD1 cannot be checked. The CDR3 is 13 amino acids. CDR1 MNHEY and CDR2 SVGAGI come from the germline V gene. CDR3 loop: CASSSTGSTEAFF.

The chain's CDR3 is CSVSTGESYEQYF. The rearrangement joins TRBV29-1 to TRBJ2-7. CDR3 length equals 13 residues. Germline V gene sequence: CDR1 SQVTM, CDR2 ANQGSEA.

This chain joins TRBV25-1 and TRBJ2-1; TCRdb indicates TRBD2, and absent DNA this call remains unverified. Germline V lookup: CDR1 MGHDK, CDR2 SYGVNS. The CDR3 contains 15 residues. The CDR3 is CASSIRRREQYVQFF.

The chain carries TRBV12-3 or TRBV12-4 and TRBJ2-7. The CDR3 is 14 residues long. The CDR3 sequence is CASSFGSGTYEQYF.

The chain combines TRBV5-6 with TRBJ2-7; TCRdb calls TRBD1, which cannot be checked without DNA. The CDR3 has 11 amino acids. The germline gives CDR1 SGHDT, CDR2 YYEEEE. The CDR3: CASSFSGTENF.

This chain uses TRBV6-6 with TRBJ2-3; TCRdb selects TRBD1, and the lack of DNA leaves this call unchecked. CDR3 size: 17 residues. CDR1 is MNHNY and CDR2 is SVGAGI in the germline V gene (reference sequence). CDR3 amino acids: CASSYSPGTGSTDTQYF.

V usage is TRBV7-6 and J usage is TRBJ2-2; TCRdb's assignment of TRBD1 cannot be checked, as there is no DNA. This CDR3 contains 16 residues. Germline loops: CDR1 SGHVS, CDR2 FNYEAQ. The CDR3 loop reads CASSLVGGARTGELFF.

The genes are TRBV6-1 and TRBJ2-1. Germline V lookup: CDR1 MNHNS, CDR2 SASEGT. The CDR3 runs to 16 residues. CDR3 amino acids: CASSERREASYNEQFF.

CDR3 residues: CASSDSGSGSYNEQFF. V is TRBV6-4 and J is TRBJ2-1; TCRdb picks TRBD2, but there is no DNA to check that call. Germline values: CDR1 MRHNA, CDR2 SNTAGT. The length of the CDR3 is 16 residues.

The J gene is TRBJ2-3, the V gene TRBV4-1; TCRdb's D gene call, TRBD2, goes unchecked for lack of DNA. CDR1 MGHRA and CDR2 YSYEKL come from the germline V gene. This CDR3 is 15 amino acids long. This CDR3 is CASSQLSGSTDTQYF.

The rearrangement links TRBV12-3 or TRBV12-4 to TRBJ2-1; TCRdb's D call of TRBD2 is untestable without DNA. CDR3 length: 17 amino acids. The CDR3 reads CASSLDLGLAGVTEQFF.

J is TRBJ2-7 and V is TRBV6-1; TCRdb outputs TRBD1, but without DNA this stays unchecked. Germline loops: CDR1 MNHNS, CDR2 SASEGT. The CDR3 extends over 15 amino acids. CDR3 loop: CASRESGTRFYEQYF.